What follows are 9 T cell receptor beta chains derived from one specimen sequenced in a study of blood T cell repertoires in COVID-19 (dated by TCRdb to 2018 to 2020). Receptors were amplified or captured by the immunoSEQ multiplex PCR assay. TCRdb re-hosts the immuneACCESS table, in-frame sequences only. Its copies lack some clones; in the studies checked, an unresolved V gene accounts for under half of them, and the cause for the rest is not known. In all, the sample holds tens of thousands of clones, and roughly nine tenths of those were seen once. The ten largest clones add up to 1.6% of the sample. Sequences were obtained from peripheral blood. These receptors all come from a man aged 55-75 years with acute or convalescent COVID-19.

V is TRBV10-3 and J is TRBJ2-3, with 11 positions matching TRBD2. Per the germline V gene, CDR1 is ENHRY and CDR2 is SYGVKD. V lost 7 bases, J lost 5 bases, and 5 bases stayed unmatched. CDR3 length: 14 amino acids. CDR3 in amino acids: CAIMSSGGGDTQYF. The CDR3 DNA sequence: TGTGCCATCATGAGTAGCGGGGGGGGAGATACGCAGTATTTT.

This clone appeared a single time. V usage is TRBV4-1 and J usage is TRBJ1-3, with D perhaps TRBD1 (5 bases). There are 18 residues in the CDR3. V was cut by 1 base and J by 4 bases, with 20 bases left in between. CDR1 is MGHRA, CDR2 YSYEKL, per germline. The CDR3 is CASSQVVKQGVSGNTIYF. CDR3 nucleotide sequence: TGCGCCAGCAGCCAAGTCGTGAAGCAGGGCGTATCGGGAAACACCATATATTTT.

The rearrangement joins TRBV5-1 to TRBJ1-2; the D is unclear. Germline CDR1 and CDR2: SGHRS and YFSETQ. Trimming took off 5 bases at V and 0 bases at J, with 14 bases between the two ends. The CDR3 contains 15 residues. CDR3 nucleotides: TGCGCCAGCAGGAAACCGGAGGAGCCTAACTATGGCTACACCTTC. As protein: CASRKPEEPNYGYTF. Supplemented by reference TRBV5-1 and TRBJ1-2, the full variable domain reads KAGVTQTPRYLIKTRGQQVTLSCSPISGHRSVSWYQQTPGQGLQFLFEYFSETQRNKGNFPGRFSGRQFSNSRSEMNVSTLELGDSALYLCASRKPEEPNYGYTFGSGTRLTVV.

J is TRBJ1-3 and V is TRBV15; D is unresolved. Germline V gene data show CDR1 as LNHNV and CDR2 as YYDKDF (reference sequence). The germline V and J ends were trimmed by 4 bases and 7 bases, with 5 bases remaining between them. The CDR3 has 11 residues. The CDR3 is CATSTGNTIYF. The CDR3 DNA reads TGTGCCACCAGCACCGGGAACACCATATATTTT.

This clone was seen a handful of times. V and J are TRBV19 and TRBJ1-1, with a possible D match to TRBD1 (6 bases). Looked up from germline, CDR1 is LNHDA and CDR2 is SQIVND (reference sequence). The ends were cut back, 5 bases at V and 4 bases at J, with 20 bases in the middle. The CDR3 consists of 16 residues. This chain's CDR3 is CASSRRGGVSITEAFF. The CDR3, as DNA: TGTGCCAGTAGTCGGAGAGGGGGTGTATCGATCACTGAAGCTTTCTTT.

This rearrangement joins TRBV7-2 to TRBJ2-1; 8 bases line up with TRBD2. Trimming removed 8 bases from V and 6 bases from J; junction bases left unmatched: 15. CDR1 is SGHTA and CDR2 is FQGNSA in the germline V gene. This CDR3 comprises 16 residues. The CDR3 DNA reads TGTGCCAGCTCTCCGACCTCTCCGGGACTAGGCAATGAGCAGTTCTTC. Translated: CASSPTSPGLGNEQFF.

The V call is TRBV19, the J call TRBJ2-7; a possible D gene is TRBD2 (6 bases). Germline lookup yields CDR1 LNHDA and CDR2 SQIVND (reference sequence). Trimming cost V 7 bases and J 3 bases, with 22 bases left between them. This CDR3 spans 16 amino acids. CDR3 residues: CASMRGGINGLYEQYF. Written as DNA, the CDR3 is TGTGCCAGTATGCGCGGAGGGATAAACGGGCTCTACGAGCAGTACTTC.

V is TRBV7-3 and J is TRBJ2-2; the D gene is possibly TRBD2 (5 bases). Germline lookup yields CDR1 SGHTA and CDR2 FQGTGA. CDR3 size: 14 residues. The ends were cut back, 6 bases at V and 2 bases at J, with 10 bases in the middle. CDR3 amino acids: CASRALANTGELFF. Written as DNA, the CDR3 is TGTGCCAGCAGGGCCCTAGCCAACACCGGGGAGCTGTTTTTT.

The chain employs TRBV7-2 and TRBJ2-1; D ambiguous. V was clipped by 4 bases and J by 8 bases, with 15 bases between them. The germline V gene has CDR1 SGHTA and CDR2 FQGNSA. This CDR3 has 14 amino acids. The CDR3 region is CASSWLRPEDEQFF. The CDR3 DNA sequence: TGTGCCAGCAGCTGGTTACGGCCCGAGGATGAGCAGTTCTTC.